This T cell receptor beta chain derives from a study of cytomegalovirus exposure and HLA in healthy donors. The PCR ran on 60 Vbeta and 13 Jbeta primers. Clones were read by immunoSEQ multiplex PCR, and TCRdb kept only the in-frame ones, dropping some. The sample consists of about 110,000 clones, less than 85% of them appearing once. Unmatched junction bases numbered 6, after V lost 6 bases and J lost 7 bases. Germline CDR1 is SNHLY and CDR2 is FYNNEI. CDR3 length: 14 residues. This clone showed up just once. The chain uses TRBV2 and TRBJ1-4, with 9 positions matching TRBD1. The source material was PBMCs. The TCR sequence derives from a man aged 40-49 years in good health and CMV-seropositive. CDR3 in DNA: TGTGCCAGCAGGACAGGGGGTTCGGGTGAAAAACTGTTTTTT. Translation gives CASRTGGSGEKLFF.